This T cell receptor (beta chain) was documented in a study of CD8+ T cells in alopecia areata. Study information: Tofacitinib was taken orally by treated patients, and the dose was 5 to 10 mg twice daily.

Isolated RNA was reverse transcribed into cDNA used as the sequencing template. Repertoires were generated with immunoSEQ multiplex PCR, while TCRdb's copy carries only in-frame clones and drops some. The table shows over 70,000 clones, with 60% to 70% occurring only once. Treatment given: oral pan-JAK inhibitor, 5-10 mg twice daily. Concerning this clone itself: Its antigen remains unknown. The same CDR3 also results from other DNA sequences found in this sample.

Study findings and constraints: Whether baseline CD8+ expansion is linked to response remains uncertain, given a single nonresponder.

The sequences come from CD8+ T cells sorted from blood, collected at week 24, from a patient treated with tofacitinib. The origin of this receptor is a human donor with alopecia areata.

The CDR3: CASSRSSNQPQHF. CDR3 DNA: TGTGCCAGCAGCAGGAGTTCCAATCAGCCCCAGCATTTT. The chain links TRBV27 to TRBJ1-5, with unresolved D. Germline CDR1 reads MNHEY; CDR2 reads SMNVEV (reference sequence). V lost 6 bases, J lost 3 bases, and 9 bases lay in between. This CDR3 comprises 13 residues.